The 2 T cell receptor beta chains given below trace back to one sample, sequenced in a study of CXCR3-negative and CXCR3-positive naive CD8 T cells (dated by TCRdb to about 2019). TCRdb lists the instrument as NextSeq 550. The Human TCR Profiling Kit (MiLaboratory) was used to prepare UMI-labeled 5' RACE TRB cDNA libraries. Each entry corresponds to one CDR3 protein sequence from reads that TCRdb reprocessed, and DNA is not given. The sample's table lists a count of 90,000 to 95,000 distinct CDR3 sequences. Around 1.5% of the sample lies in the top ten. Sequencing was carried out using naive CXCR3- CD8+ T cells from blood. The cell subset or site label for this specimen denotes: CD45RO-CCR7+CD27+CD95- naive CD8+ T cells lacking CXCR3 (TNR3-). The source is a human donor in good health. Some clones in this sample may be carry-over from other donors' samples.

The chain uses TRBV9 and TRBJ2-1. CDR1 and CDR2 from the germline V gene are SGDLS and YYNGEE. The CDR3 has 16 residues. CDR3 amino acids: CASSATSGTSYNEQFF.

The chain recombines TRBV4-1 with TRBJ2-1; TCRdb proposes TRBD1, but this gene call is untestable without DNA. CDR1 MGHRA and CDR2 YSYEKL come from the germline V gene. The CDR3 loop spans 16 amino acids. This CDR3 is CASRQLLRGRVNEQFF.